This T cell receptor (beta chain) derives from a study of T cell responses to AZD1222 COVID-19 vaccine. Study-level points and caveats: Repertoire sampling was restricted to post-peak T cell response timepoints.

The data were produced by immunoSEQ multiplex PCR, yet TCRdb's version contains in-frame clones alone and is incomplete. The sample carries 95,000 to 150,000 clones, roughly 90% recorded once. With 3 bases removed from V and 0 bases from J, the gap between germline ends came to 12 bases. The germline CDR1 and CDR2 sequences are SGHVS and FQNEAQ. There are 17 residues in the CDR3. Pooling was applied to second doses at about 4 or about 12 weeks. About this clone itself: Its specificity is unknown.

This clonotype was obtained from an adult who received the AZD1222 COVID-19 vaccine. The chain is built from TRBV7-8 and TRBJ1-6; D unresolved. The sample was peripheral blood, taken 28 days after the second AZD1222 dose. As DNA, the CDR3 is TGTGCCAGCAGCTTGACGACGCGGAGCTCCTATAATTCACCCCTCCACTTT. It translates to CASSLTTRSSYNSPLHF.